The present entry profiles one T cell receptor (beta chain) with its context. Up to 2 weeks before entering the study, exposed participants had met a COVID-19 case. The data originate from a study of blood T cell repertoires in COVID-19. Overall study: PBMCs, B-cell-depleted T cells, or T cells were the source of the cDNA or gDNA that made up the material.

V was cut by 1 base and J by 4 bases, with 14 bases left in between. The CDR3 is 15 residues long. Germline V gene sequence: CDR1 MNHEY, CDR2 SMNVEV (reference sequence). The repertoire was sequenced with immunoSEQ multiplex PCR; TCRdb's copy has only in-frame clones and lacks some. The sample lists about 270,000 clones; around 93% were seen once. The TCR sequence derives from a man aged 35 to 55 who had been exposed to COVID-19. Material: PBMCs or T cells enriched from blood (not recorded which). The genes are TRBV27 and TRBJ2-7, with TRBD2 as a possible D gene (6 bases). This CDR3 reads CASSLLEGRIYEQYF. CDR3 DNA sequence: TGTGCCAGCAGTTTATTGGAGGGTCGGATTTACGAGCAGTACTTC.